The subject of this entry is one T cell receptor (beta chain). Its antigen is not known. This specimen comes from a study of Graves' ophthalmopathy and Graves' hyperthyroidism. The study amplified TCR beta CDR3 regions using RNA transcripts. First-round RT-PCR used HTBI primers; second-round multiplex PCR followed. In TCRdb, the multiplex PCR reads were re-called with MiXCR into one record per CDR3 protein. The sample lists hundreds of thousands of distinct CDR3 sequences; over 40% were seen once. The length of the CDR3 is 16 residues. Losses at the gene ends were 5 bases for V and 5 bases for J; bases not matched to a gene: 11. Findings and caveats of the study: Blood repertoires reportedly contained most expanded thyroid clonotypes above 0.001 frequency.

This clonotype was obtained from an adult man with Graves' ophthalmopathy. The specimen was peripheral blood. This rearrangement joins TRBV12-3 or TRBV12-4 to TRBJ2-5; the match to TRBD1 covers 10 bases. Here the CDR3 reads CASSRTGGPKRETQYF. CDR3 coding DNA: TGTGCCAGCAGTCGGACAGGGGGACCCAAACGGGAGACCCAGTACTTC.